The 25 T cell receptor beta chains in this list originate from one sample, sequenced in a study of shared clonotypes between healthy human individuals. Clones were read by immunoSEQ multiplex PCR, and TCRdb kept only the in-frame ones, dropping some. The profile covers 2 million to 2.5 million clones, with roughly 95% appearing a single time and about 1.1% taken by the ten largest. Naive CD8 cells lacked CD45RO and underwent positive selection for CCR7, leaving out terminally differentiated effector memory CD45RA+ cells. The sequencing input was naive CD8+ T cells sorted from blood. These receptors all come from a man younger than 35 in good health.

Remarks on this clone: Other nucleotide sequences in the sample specify the same CDR3. V usage is TRBV2 and J usage is TRBJ1-3; D remains ambiguous. The CDR3 covers 15 residues. Trimming removed 2 bases at V and 0 bases at J, with 8 bases between. CDR1 and CDR2 (germline): SNHLY, FYNNEI. The CDR3 DNA sequence: TGTGCCAGCAGTGAATGGGGAAGCTCTGGAAACACCATATATTTT. This encodes CASSEWGSSGNTIYF.

V gene TRBV28 combines with J gene TRBJ2-2, with TRBD1 identical over 12 bases. The CDR3 spans 14 residues. The germline V gene encodes CDR1 MDHEN and CDR2 SYDVKM. The ends lost 8 bases at V and 6 bases at J; junction bases unmatched: 4. The CDR3 nucleotides are TGTGCCAGCTGGGACAGGGGGCTTCCCGGGGAGCTGTTTTTT. Protein product: CASWDRGLPGELFF.

The V and J genes are TRBV7-9 and TRBJ2-1; no reliable D call. CDR3 length: 13 amino acids. Germline V gene sequence: CDR1 SEHNR, CDR2 FQNEAQ (reference sequence). Between the trimmed V and J ends, which lost 3 bases and 7 bases, there was a span of 10 bases. CDR3 region: CASSFLSGNEQFF. The CDR3 nucleotides are TGTGCCAGCAGCTTTCTATCCGGTAATGAGCAGTTCTTC.

V gene TRBV11-2 combines with J gene TRBJ2-5; D perhaps matches TRBD1 (5 bases). CDR1 is SGHAT, CDR2 FQNNGV, per germline. Trimming pared 4 bases from V and 1 base from J, leaving 13 bases between. The CDR3 covers 15 residues. CDR3 loop: CASSSIPGSQETQYF. The CDR3 bases are TGTGCCAGCAGCTCTATCCCAGGGTCCCAAGAGACCCAGTACTTC.

This chain links TRBV7-9 with TRBJ1-1; 9 bases fit TRBD1. The CDR3 totals 15 residues. Germline CDR1 is SEHNR and CDR2 is FQNEAQ (reference sequence). The junction had 10 bases not matched to a gene; V was cut back by 5 bases and J by 6 bases. DNA of the CDR3: TGTGCCAGCAGCGGGACAGGGAGTTTTGGCGCTGAAGCTTTCTTT. It is translated as CASSGTGSFGAEAFF.

This clone was seen once. This chain uses TRBV27 with TRBJ2-1; 11 nucleotides agree with TRBD1. V was clipped by 3 bases and J by 6 bases; unmatched bases: 4. The germline V gene encodes CDR1 MNHEY and CDR2 SMNVEV (reference sequence). The CDR3 totals 15 residues. The CDR3 reads CASSLGTGGGNEQFF. In DNA form, the CDR3 reads TGTGCCAGCAGTTTGGGGACAGGGGGAGGCAATGAGCAGTTCTTC.

The CDR3 loop is CASSQSGTGGNEQFF. CDR3 coding DNA: TGTGCCAGCAGCCAATCCGGGACAGGGGGGAATGAGCAGTTCTTC. The genes are TRBV16 and TRBJ2-1; TRBD1 agrees at 11 bases. V lost 0 bases to trimming and J lost 7 bases; unmatched junction nucleotides: 2. CDR1 and CDR2 from the germline V gene are KGHSY and FQNENV. This CDR3 is built from 15 residues.

The chain employs TRBV5-4 and TRBJ1-4; D gene uncertain. V gave up 3 bases and J gave up 4 bases, with 4 bases separating them. CDR3 size: 12 residues. Germline V CDR1 and CDR2: SGHNT, YYREEE (reference sequence). The CDR3 reads CASSSVNEKLFF. CDR3 DNA: TGTGCCAGCAGCTCTGTTAATGAAAAACTGTTTTTT.

This clone came up once. The CDR3: CASSILGFGTGELFF. In nucleotides, the CDR3 is TGTGCCAGTAGTATTTTGGGGTTCGGCACCGGGGAGCTGTTTTTT. The chain uses TRBV19 and TRBJ2-2; D not certain. CDR1 is LNHDA and CDR2 is SQIVND in the germline V gene (reference sequence). The CDR3 covers 15 residues. Between the trimmed V and J ends, which lost 3 bases and 4 bases, there was a span of 12 bases.

This chain connects TRBV5-1 to TRBJ2-7, with D tentatively TRBD1 or TRBD2 (6 bases each). The CDR3 loop spans 16 amino acids. The V end was cut by 0 bases, the J end by 1 base, with 14 bases between. Germline CDR1 reads SGHRS; CDR2 reads YFSETQ. Here the CDR3 DNA reads TGCGCCAGCAGCTTGGCCGGAGGGACACTTTCCTACGAGCAGTACTTC. Its translation: CASSLAGGTLSYEQYF.

The chain employs TRBV13 and TRBJ2-2; D is ambiguous. CDR1 PRHDT and CDR2 FYEKMQ come from the germline V gene (reference sequence). The V end was cut by 5 bases, the J end by 7 bases, with 5 bases between. The length of the CDR3 is 11 residues. The CDR3 region has the DNA TGTGCCAGCAGCCTCATCGGGGAGCTGTTTTTT. Amino acid sequence: CASSLIGELFF.

The CDR3 nucleotides are TGTGCCAGTAGTATAAAAGGGGGAGAGCAGTTCTTC. Translating it yields CASSIKGGEQFF. The genes are TRBV19 and TRBJ2-1; D might be TRBD1 (6 bases). Germline assignment: CDR1 LNHDA and CDR2 SQIVND (reference sequence). The CDR3 consists of 12 residues. V was pared by 2 bases and J by 10 bases, with 9 bases between.

The chain links TRBV10-3 to TRBJ1-1; TRBD1 agrees at 7 bases. From germline, CDR1 is ENHRY and CDR2 SYGVKD. This CDR3 comprises 14 residues. V lost 5 bases, J lost 1 base, and 4 bases stayed unmatched. For the CDR3, the DNA is TGTGCCATCAGTAGGGACAGCACGAACACTGAAGCTTTCTTT. This codes for CAISRDSTNTEAFF.

The gene calls are TRBV7-9 and TRBJ2-3, with a tentative D call TRBD2 (6 bases). V lost 5 bases, J lost 4 bases, and 10 bases lay in between. CDR1 is SEHNR and CDR2 is FQNEAQ in the germline V gene (reference sequence). CDR3 length equals 13 residues. The CDR3 sequence is CASSQAGADTQYF. CDR3 coding DNA: TGTGCCAGCAGCCAAGCGGGCGCAGATACGCAGTATTTT.

V and J are TRBV6-5 and TRBJ1-2; no definite D call. CDR1 is MNHEY, CDR2 SVGAGI, per germline. V lost 2 bases, J lost 2 bases, and 12 bases lay in between. The CDR3 is 15 amino acids. CDR3 sequence reads: CASSYVRTFNYGYTF. CDR3 in DNA: TGTGCCAGCAGTTACGTACGGACGTTCAACTATGGCTACACCTTC.

About this clone itself: Other DNA sequences in the same sample also yield this CDR3. The J gene is TRBJ1-3, the V gene TRBV6-1; D is unresolved. Germline-derived CDR1 and CDR2 are MNHNS and SASEGT. V lost 2 bases to trimming and J lost 1 base, with 6 bases between them. The CDR3 covers 14 residues. This CDR3 is CASSELGSGNTIYF. The CDR3 DNA follows: TGTGCCAGCAGTGAATTGGGGTCTGGAAACACCATATATTTT.

V and J are TRBV7-9 and TRBJ2-2, with D possibly TRBD1 on 6 matching bases. This CDR3 has 15 amino acids. Between the trimmed V and J ends, which lost 5 bases and 1 base, there was a span of 11 bases. Germline V lookup: CDR1 SEHNR, CDR2 FQNEAQ (reference sequence). CDR3 region: CASSGDRLNTGELFF. CDR3 DNA sequence: TGTGCCAGCAGCGGAGACAGGCTGAACACCGGGGAGCTGTTTTTT.

About this clone itself: This same CDR3 is encoded by further DNA sequences in the sample. The chain uses TRBV4-3 and TRBJ2-7; 9 bases map to TRBD1. Germline V gene data show CDR1 as LGHNA and CDR2 as YSLEER. The CDR3 consists of 14 residues. Trimming cost V 1 base and J 4 bases; bases outside gene matches: 2. DNA for the CDR3: TGCGCCAGCAGCCAAGGGACAGGGGTGTACGAGCAGTACTTC. It yields the protein CASSQGTGVYEQYF.

The rearrangement uses TRBV7-2 and TRBJ2-7; D is perhaps TRBD1 or TRBD2 (7 bases each). CDR1 is SGHTA and CDR2 is FQGNSA in the germline V gene. Trimming took 1 base from V and 0 from J, leaving 22 bases between them. This CDR3 is built from 19 residues. The CDR3 coding sequence is TGTGCCAGCAGCTTAGTAGGGGGCTTGAGGTGGGAGGGCTCCTACGAGCAGTACTTC. It specifies CASSLVGGLRWEGSYEQYF.

V is TRBV13 and J is TRBJ2-3, with 13 bases matching TRBD2. With 5 bases clipped from V and 2 bases from J, the junction kept 7 bases outside the gene matches. CDR1 PRHDT and CDR2 FYEKMQ come from the germline V gene (reference sequence). This CDR3 has 17 amino acids. The DNA of the CDR3 is TGTGCCAGCAGCGAGGGACTAGCGGGGCTCAACACAGATACGCAGTATTTT. This translates into CASSEGLAGLNTDTQYF.

The chain has TRBV6-5 and TRBJ1-5, with D possibly being TRBD1 (6 bases). Germline loops: CDR1 MNHEY, CDR2 SVGAGI. Trimming shortened V by 5 bases and J by 0 bases, and 11 bases separated the two germline ends. This CDR3 has 15 residues. The CDR3 loop is CASSPGDLSNQPQHF. CDR3 nucleotide sequence: TGTGCCAGCAGTCCAGGGGATCTTAGCAATCAGCCCCAGCATTTT.

J is TRBJ2-7 and V is TRBV9; no firm D call. V lost 0 bases, J lost 5 bases, and 12 bases lay in between. CDR3 length: 14 residues. Germline V gene sequence: CDR1 SGDLS, CDR2 YYNGEE. The CDR3 nucleotides are TGTGCCAGCAGCGTAGGAGCTAGTAACCACGAGCAGTACTTC. This encodes CASSVGASNHEQYF.

This clone was recorded a few times. Within the sample, other DNA sequences also encode this same CDR3. The genes are TRBV27 and TRBJ1-2, with D possibly being TRBD1 (6 bases). CDR1 and CDR2 (germline): MNHEY, SMNVEV (reference sequence). The length of the CDR3 is 14 residues. V gave up 0 bases and J gave up 4 bases, with 9 bases separating them. CDR3 sequence reads: CASSLSGAGYGYTF. Written as DNA, the CDR3 is TGTGCCAGCAGTTTATCGGGGGCCGGCTATGGCTACACCTTC.

The rearrangement links TRBV5-6 to TRBJ1-2; TRBD1 matches 10 bases. J lost 6 bases, V lost 5 bases, and 10 bases had no gene match. CDR3 length: 15 amino acids. Germline loops: CDR1 SGHDT, CDR2 YYEEEE. The CDR3 protein is CASSSWAGTGDGYTF. The CDR3, as DNA: TGTGCCAGCAGTTCTTGGGCCGGGACAGGGGATGGCTACACCTTC.

The V and J genes are TRBV5-1 and TRBJ2-5, with 7 bases that match TRBD1. The trim removed 1 base at V and 4 bases at J, leaving 1 base unmatched. From germline, CDR1 is SGHRS and CDR2 YFSETQ. This CDR3 spans 13 amino acids. CDR3 coding DNA: TGCGCCAGCAGCTTGTGGACAGGAGAGACCCAGTACTTC. It translates to CASSLWTGETQYF.